The 24 T cell receptor beta chains listed next were all sequenced from one sample in a study of cytomegalovirus exposure and HLA in healthy donors. PCR primers comprised 60 Vbeta and 13 Jbeta primers. Sequenced by immunoSEQ multiplex PCR; TCRdb stores in-frame clones only, minus some. In the table there are nearly 110,000 clones, over 70% of which are singletons. The sample consisted of PBMCs. The source of these receptors is a man aged 30 to 39 in good health and CMV-seronegative.

The chain recombines TRBV19 with TRBJ2-7, with 7 bases aligning to TRBD2. V shed 5 bases and J 4 bases; nucleotides not matched to a gene: 8. Germline CDR1 is LNHDA and CDR2 is SQIVND (reference sequence). The CDR3 consists of 14 residues. As DNA, the CDR3 is TGTGCCAGTAGTTTCTCCGGGACTAAATACGAGCAGTACTTC. It is translated as CASSFSGTKYEQYF. The full variable domain, rest sourced from reference TRBV19 and TRBJ2-7, is DGGITQSPKYLFRKEGQNVTLSCEQNLNHDAMYWYRQDPGQGLRLIYYSQIVNDFQKGDIAEGYSVSREKKESFPLTVTSAQKNPTAFYLCASSFSGTKYEQYFGPGTRLTVT.

This clone was seen a few times. This chain links TRBV4-1 with TRBJ2-5; 9 nucleotides match TRBD2. This CDR3 is 16 amino acids long. With 1 base clipped from V and 3 bases from J, the junction kept 6 bases outside the gene matches. CDR1 and CDR2 (germline): MGHRA, YSYEKL. The CDR3 protein is CASSQVLRGGEETQYF. CDR3 coding DNA: TGCGCCAGCAGCCAAGTTTTGCGGGGGGGCGAAGAGACCCAGTACTTC.

A single count supports this clone. The chain joins TRBV6-5 to TRBJ2-2, with D possibly matching TRBD2 (5 bases). Germline V CDR1 and CDR2: MNHEY, SVGAGI. CDR3 length: 14 amino acids. V was clipped by 2 bases and J by 5 bases, with 9 bases between them. The DNA for the CDR3 is TGTGCCAGCAGTTACCGCCCGGGGACCGGGGAGCTGTTTTTT. Translating gives CASSYRPGTGELFF.

The rearrangement uses TRBV2 and TRBJ2-7, with 12 bases identical to TRBD1. The CDR3 covers 15 residues. V shed 6 bases and J 4 bases; nucleotides not matched to a gene: 7. Per the germline V gene, CDR1 is SNHLY and CDR2 is FYNNEI. The CDR3 is CASRTGTGGAYEQYF. CDR3 nucleotide sequence: TGTGCCAGCAGAACCGGGACAGGGGGCGCGTACGAGCAGTACTTC.

The chain uses TRBV7-8 and TRBJ2-3, with 9 bases aligning to TRBD2. The V gene end was trimmed by 1 base and the J gene end by 4 bases; junction bases not matched to a gene: 12. Germline CDR1 and CDR2: SGHVS and FQNEAQ. CDR3 length: 18 amino acids. The CDR3 nucleotides read TGTGCCAGCAGCTTAGTACTGGTAGCGGGAGATCCCCCAGATACGCAGTATTTT. It translates to CASSLVLVAGDPPDTQYF.

The chain recombines TRBV5-6 with TRBJ2-2; TRBD2 aligns across 15 bases. V lost 2 bases and J lost 5; bases outside the gene matches: 7. Germline CDR1 reads SGHDT; CDR2 reads YYEEEE. The CDR3 loop spans 18 amino acids. The CDR3 DNA sequence: TGTGCCAGCAGCTTCTGGACTAGCGGGAGGGCGTGGACCGGGGAGCTGTTTTTT. This translates into CASSFWTSGRAWTGELFF.

This clone occurred a few times. V gene TRBV28 combines with J gene TRBJ2-3; 7 positions agree with TRBD2. V was clipped by 10 bases and J by 0 bases; unmatched bases: 7. CDR1 is MDHEN and CDR2 is SYDVKM in the germline V gene. The CDR3 covers 14 residues. The CDR3 protein is CATKLGGSTDTQYF. The CDR3 DNA reads as TGTGCCACCAAATTGGGGGGGAGCACAGATACGCAGTATTTT.

The table lists this clone with a few counts. The chain recombines TRBV4-1 with TRBJ1-5, with 9 bases lining up with TRBD1. After removal of 3 bases from V and 4 bases from J, the junction contained 7 bases not matched to a gene. CDR3 length equals 16 residues. CDR1 MGHRA and CDR2 YSYEKL come from the germline V gene. The CDR3 region has the DNA TGCGCCAGCAGCCAGGAGGACAGGGGTGGAAATCAGCCCCAGCATTTT. Translated, it gives CASSQEDRGGNQPQHF.

V usage is TRBV27 and J usage is TRBJ1-1, with D possibly being TRBD1 (6 bases). The length of the CDR3 is 14 residues. V was pared by 6 bases and J by 6 bases, with 17 bases between. Germline CDR1 is MNHEY and CDR2 is SMNVEV (reference sequence). CDR3 DNA sequence: TGTGCCAGCAGCCCTAGGGGGGGGACGGCTGAAGCTTTCTTT. This sequence encodes CASSPRGGTAEAFF.

The chain employs TRBV30 and TRBJ2-7; TRBD2 aligns across 7 bases. CDR1 is GTSNPN and CDR2 is SVGIG in the germline V gene (reference sequence). The CDR3 contains 12 residues. The V gene end was trimmed by 4 bases and the J gene end by 2 bases; junction bases not matched to a gene: 2. CDR3 DNA: TGTGCCTGGACTAGCGGCCCCTACGAGCAGTACTTC. As protein: CAWTSGPYEQYF. The full variable domain, with the rest looked up from reference TRBV30 and TRBJ2-7, is SQTIHQWPATLVQPVGSPLSLECTVEGTSNPNLYWYRQAAGRGLQLLFYSVGIGQISSEVPQNLSASRPQDRQFILSSKKLLLSDSGFYLCAWTSGPYEQYFGPGTRLTVT.

This chain joins TRBV19 and TRBJ1-2; D is possibly TRBD1 (6 bases). Between the trimmed V and J ends, which lost 3 bases and 7 bases, there was a span of 12 bases. The CDR3 has 13 amino acids. CDR1 LNHDA and CDR2 SQIVND come from the germline V gene (reference sequence). CDR3 loop: CASSMGQGSGYTF. CDR3 nucleotides: TGTGCCAGTAGTATGGGCCAGGGGAGTGGCTACACCTTC. Together with reference TRBV19 and TRBJ1-2, the CDR3 gives the full variable domain: DGGITQSPKYLFRKEGQNVTLSCEQNLNHDAMYWYRQDPGQGLRLIYYSQIVNDFQKGDIAEGYSVSREKKESFPLTVTSAQKNPTAFYLCASSMGQGSGYTFGSGTRLTVV.

The table lists this clone with a count of one. The V and J genes are TRBV13 and TRBJ1-2; 8 positions match TRBD1. The V gene's germline CDR1 is PRHDT and CDR2 FYEKMQ (reference sequence). V dropped 3 bases and J dropped 3; count of bases not matched to a gene: 0. The CDR3 sequence is 13 residues long. DNA of the CDR3: TGTGCCAGCAGCTTGGGACAGGACTATGGCTACACCTTC. This codes for CASSLGQDYGYTF.

The rearrangement joins TRBV29-1 to TRBJ2-7, with 7 bases that match TRBD1. The CDR3 extends over 14 amino acids. Germline V gene sequence: CDR1 SQVTM, CDR2 ANQGSEA. The V segment lost 4 bases and the J segment 4 bases; nucleotides outside the gene matches: 10. CDR3 nucleotides: TGCAGCGTTGCGTTACAGGGGAGTGTTTACGAGCAGTACTTC. Translating gives CSVALQGSVYEQYF.

The chain uses TRBV30 and TRBJ1-2; 7 bases fit TRBD1. Germline V gene data show CDR1 as GTSNPN and CDR2 as SVGIG (reference sequence). CDR3 length equals 17 residues. The V segment lost 3 bases and the J segment 4 bases; nucleotides outside the gene matches: 17. The chain's CDR3 is CAWSDFSLDRSLYGYTF. The CDR3 DNA follows: TGTGCCTGGAGCGACTTTAGTTTGGACAGGAGTCTCTATGGCTACACCTTC.

The gene calls are TRBV7-2 and TRBJ2-1; D remains unclear. V gave up 1 base and J gave up 5 bases, with 21 bases separating them. The CDR3 consists of 18 residues. The germline CDR1 and CDR2 sequences are SGHTA and FQGNSA. This CDR3 reads CASSLVRFQRTKNNEQFF. The CDR3 DNA is TGTGCCAGCAGCTTAGTAAGGTTCCAGCGCACAAAAAACAATGAGCAGTTCTTC.

This clone occurred once. The chain carries TRBV28 and TRBJ1-5; D is uncertain. Germline V CDR1 and CDR2: MDHEN, SYDVKM. V was trimmed by 5 bases and J by 4 bases, leaving 12 bases between them. The CDR3 totals 14 residues. CDR3 in amino acids: CASSPSGLNQPQHF. The CDR3 bases are TGTGCCAGCAGTCCCTCCGGGTTGAATCAGCCCCAGCATTTT.

This rearrangement joins TRBV27 to TRBJ1-5; TRBD1 agrees at 8 bases. With V trimmed by 6 bases and J by 4 bases, 2 bases remained unmatched. This CDR3 spans 13 amino acids. Germline CDR1 reads MNHEY; CDR2 reads SMNVEV (reference sequence). As DNA, the CDR3 is TGTGCCAGCAGCGGACAGGGTAATCAGCCCCAGCATTTT. Translating gives CASSGQGNQPQHF.

The chain is built from TRBV2 and TRBJ1-5, with D perhaps matching TRBD1 (5 bases). With 7 bases removed from V and 0 bases from J, the gap between germline ends came to 10 bases. CDR1 and CDR2 from the germline V gene are SNHLY and FYNNEI. The length of the CDR3 is 14 residues. In DNA form, the CDR3 reads TGTGCCAGCACAACCAGGGATAGCAATCAGCCCCAGCATTTT. Translated: CASTTRDSNQPQHF. The full variable domain, in which reference TRBV2 and TRBJ1-5 provide the parts outside the CDR3, is EPEVTQTPSHQVTQMGQEVILRCVPISNHLYFYWYRQILGQKVEFLVSFYNNEISEKSEIFDDQFSVERPDGSNFTLKIRSTKLEDSAMYFCASTTRDSNQPQHFGDGTRLSIL.

This clone was seen more than once but under ten times. The rearrangement links TRBV7-9 to TRBJ1-5; TRBD1 might be the D (5 bases). In germline, CDR1 is SEHNR, CDR2 FQNEAQ (reference sequence). Trimming removed 5 bases at V and 6 bases at J, with 20 bases between. The CDR3 is 16 amino acids. CDR3 loop: CASSQYGQGIGQPQHF. CDR3 nucleotide sequence: TGTGCCAGCAGCCAATATGGGCAGGGAATAGGTCAGCCCCAGCATTTT.

The chain joins TRBV5-1 to TRBJ2-3; unclear D gene. The V gene's germline CDR1 is SGHRS and CDR2 YFSETQ. The CDR3 is 14 amino acids. The V and J ends lost 0 bases and 4 bases respectively, with 9 bases between them. The CDR3 loop reads CASSLASVADTQYF. The CDR3 coding sequence is TGCGCCAGCAGCTTGGCATCGGTCGCAGATACGCAGTATTTT.

V and J are TRBV29-1 and TRBJ2-1; 12 bases align to TRBD2. This CDR3 is 14 amino acids long. Germline CDR1 is SQVTM and CDR2 is ANQGSEA. The ends lost 7 bases at V and 4 bases at J; junction bases unmatched: 5. The DNA for the CDR3 is TGCAGCGCCTCTAGCGGGGGGGGATACAATGAGCAGTTCTTC. This gives the protein CSASSGGGYNEQFF.

The V call is TRBV5-4, the J call TRBJ2-7; 10 nucleotides line up with TRBD2. This CDR3 spans 15 amino acids. Looked up from germline, CDR1 is SGHNT and CDR2 is YYREEE (reference sequence). With V trimmed by 4 bases and J by 0 bases, 4 bases remained unmatched. The CDR3 sequence: CASSHGTSVSYEQYF. As DNA, the CDR3 is TGTGCCAGCAGCCATGGGACTAGCGTCTCCTACGAGCAGTACTTC.

This rearrangement joins TRBV6-5 to TRBJ1-4, with TRBD1 as a possible D gene (6 bases). The germline CDR1 and CDR2 sequences are MNHEY and SVGAGI. Trimming removed 5 bases at V and 4 bases at J, with 14 bases between. The CDR3 is 15 amino acids. CDR3 protein: CASSPGGGGNEKLFF. The CDR3 region has the DNA TGTGCCAGCAGTCCGGGGGGAGGGGGTAATGAAAAACTGTTTTTT.

This clone was seen more than once but under ten times. The V gene is TRBV5-8, the J gene TRBJ1-6, with 7 bases that match TRBD1. The V segment lost 4 bases and the J segment 6 bases; nucleotides outside the gene matches: 4. There are 14 residues in the CDR3. The germline V gene encodes CDR1 SGHTS and CDR2 YDEGEE. The CDR3 DNA sequence: TGTGCCAGCAGCCGGGACAGCTTTAATTCACCCCTCCACTTT. Amino acids: CASSRDSFNSPLHF.